This T cell receptor beta chain was retrieved from a study of Tregs in tolerant kidney transplant recipients. Data came from immunoSEQ multiplex PCR; TCRdb stores just in-frame clones and leaves some out. The repertoire includes 50,000 or so clones, about 90% of them detected once, and roughly 15% sits in the top ten. The CDR3 extends over 14 amino acids. Germline V CDR1 and CDR2: SGDLS, YYNGEE. Findings of the study overall: This study did not directly address biological reproducibility.

Notes on this clone: Its target is unknown.

Recipients received nonmyeloablative bone marrow transplants from related graft donors, with transient mixed chimerism. This sequence joins TRBV9 and TRBJ2-5; the match to TRBD1 covers 7 bases. TRBJ2-7 explains the end of the DNA better; the J call may be wrong. Sequencing was performed on CD8+ T cells from blood (PBMCs), taken 24 months after the transplant. The sequence was collected from a human patient who received a combined kidney and bone marrow transplant. Some T cells may be graft donor cells. The CDR3 DNA sequence: TGTGCCAGCAGTCCCGGGACAGCAAGATACGAGCAGTACTTC. Translation gives CASSPGTARYEQYF.